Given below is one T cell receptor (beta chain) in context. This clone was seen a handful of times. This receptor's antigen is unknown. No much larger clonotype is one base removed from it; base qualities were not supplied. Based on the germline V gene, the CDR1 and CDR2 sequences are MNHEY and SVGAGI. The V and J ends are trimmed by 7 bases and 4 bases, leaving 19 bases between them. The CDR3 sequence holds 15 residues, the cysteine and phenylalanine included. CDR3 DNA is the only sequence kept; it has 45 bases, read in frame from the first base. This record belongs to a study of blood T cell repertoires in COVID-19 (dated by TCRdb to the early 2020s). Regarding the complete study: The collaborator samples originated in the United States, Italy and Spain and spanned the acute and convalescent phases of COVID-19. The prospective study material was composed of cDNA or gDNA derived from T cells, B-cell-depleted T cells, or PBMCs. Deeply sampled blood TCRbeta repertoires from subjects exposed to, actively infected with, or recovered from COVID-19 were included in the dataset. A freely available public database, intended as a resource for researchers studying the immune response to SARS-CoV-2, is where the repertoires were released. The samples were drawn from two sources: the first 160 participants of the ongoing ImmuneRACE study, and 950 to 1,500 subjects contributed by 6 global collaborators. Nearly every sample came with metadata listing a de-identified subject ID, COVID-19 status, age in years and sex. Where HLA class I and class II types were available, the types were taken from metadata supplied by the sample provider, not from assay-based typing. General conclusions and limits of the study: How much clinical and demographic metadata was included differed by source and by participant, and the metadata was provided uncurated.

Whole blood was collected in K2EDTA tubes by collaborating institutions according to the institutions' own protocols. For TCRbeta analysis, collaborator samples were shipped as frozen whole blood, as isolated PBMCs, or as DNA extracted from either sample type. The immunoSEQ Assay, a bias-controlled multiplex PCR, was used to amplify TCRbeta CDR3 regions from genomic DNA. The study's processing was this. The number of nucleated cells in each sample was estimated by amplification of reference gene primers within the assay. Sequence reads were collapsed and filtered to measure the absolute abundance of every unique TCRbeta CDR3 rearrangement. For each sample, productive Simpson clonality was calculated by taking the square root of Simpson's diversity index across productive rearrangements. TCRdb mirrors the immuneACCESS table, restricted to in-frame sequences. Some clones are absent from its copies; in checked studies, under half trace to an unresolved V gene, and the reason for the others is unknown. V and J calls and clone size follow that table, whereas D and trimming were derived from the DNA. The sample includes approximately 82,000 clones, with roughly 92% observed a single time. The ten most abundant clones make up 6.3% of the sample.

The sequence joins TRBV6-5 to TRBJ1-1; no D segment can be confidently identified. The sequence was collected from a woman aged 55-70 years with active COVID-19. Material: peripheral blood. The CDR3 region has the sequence CASTPSSVWSTEAFF. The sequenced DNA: TGTGCCAGCACCCCTTCATCGGTGTGGAGCACTGAAGCTTTCTTT.